This passage covers 10 T cell receptor beta chains from one sample sequenced in a study of blood T cells in healthy people across ages. Alongside a J-beta primer mix, a sample-barcoded 5' primer served in a second PCR lasting about 7 to 11 cycles. TCRdb redid the calling of the 5' RACE reads with MiXCR, one entry per CDR3 protein. The sample yields roughly 550,000 distinct CDR3 sequences, around 24% seen once. These data are also associated with another study on T cells of mothers and their children.

The specimen was blood. The receptor source for this set is a boy aged 5-17 years in good health.

The CDR3 loop reads CSNSGGHTDTQYF. The CDR3 coding sequence is TGCAGTAATAGCGGGGGGCACACAGATACGCAGTATTTT. The chain joins TRBV20-1 to TRBJ2-3; 10 nucleotides align to TRBD2. This CDR3 contains 13 residues. V shed 8 bases and J 2 bases; nucleotides not matched to a gene: 4. CDR1 is DFQATT, CDR2 SNEGSKA, per germline (reference sequence).

The chain employs TRBV28 and TRBJ2-7, with a tentative D call TRBD2 (5 bases). Germline V lookup: CDR1 MDHEN, CDR2 SYDVKM. The CDR3 spans 15 residues. The ends were cut back, 2 bases at V and 6 bases at J, with 17 bases in the middle. This CDR3 is CASSLASGLWREQYF. The DNA of the CDR3 is TGTGCCAGCAGTTTAGCATCGGGGTTATGGCGCGAGCAGTACTTC.

This chain links TRBV20-1 with TRBJ2-1, with 9 positions matching TRBD2. Germline CDR1 and CDR2: DFQATT and SNEGSKA (reference sequence). The CDR3 is 15 residues long. The junction had 11 bases not matched to a gene; V was cut back by 1 base and J by 10 bases. CDR3 sequence reads: CSARGGLASIKEQFF. CDR3 bases: TGCAGTGCTAGAGGGGGACTAGCATCGATCAAGGAGCAGTTCTTC.

This clonotype was observed a few times. The chain carries TRBV20-1 and TRBJ2-3; 16 bases line up with TRBD2. CDR1 and CDR2 from the germline V gene are DFQATT and SNEGSKA (reference sequence). The length of the CDR3 is 19 residues. Trimming took 2 bases from V and 1 from J; bases not matched to a gene: 9. CDR3 DNA sequence: TGCAGTGCTAGAACTCCTCGGGGGACTAGCGGGGGGGGCACAGATACGCAGTATTTT. Protein product: CSARTPRGTSGGGTDTQYF.

This clonotype has just a few counts. The rearrangement uses TRBV27 and TRBJ1-2; no clear D gene. This CDR3 has 13 amino acids. Germline CDR1 MNHEY, CDR2 SMNVEV (reference sequence). V lost 3 bases, J lost 3 bases, and 8 bases lay in between. The CDR3 reads CASSFGRDYGYTF. As DNA, the CDR3 is TGTGCCAGCAGTTTTGGACGGGACTATGGCTACACCTTC.

Worth noting for this clonotype: The junction and the germline gene differ at one end; a read error may be behind it. In DNA, the CDR3 is TGTGCCAGCAGCGGACTCTCAGACCCTAGCGGGGGCCCTCTTATACAAGGGACCCAGTACTTC. Its translation: CASSGLSDPSGGPLIQGTQYF. The chain uses TRBV11-2 and TRBJ2-5; TRBD2 matches at 10 bases. Germline CDR1 SGHAT, CDR2 FQNNGV. The CDR3 totals 21 residues.

The J gene is TRBJ2-1, the V gene TRBV29-1; TRBD2 matches 8 bases. V shed 1 base, J shed 8 bases, and the junction held 10 bases outside the gene matches. This CDR3 spans 15 amino acids. CDR1 and CDR2 from the germline V gene are SQVTM and ANQGSEA. The CDR3 DNA is TGCAGCGTTGAAGGAATCGAGCGGGGGTACTATGAGCAGTTCTTC. Translating it yields CSVEGIERGYYEQFF.

With regard to this clonotype: At one end, the junction sequence differs from germline, possibly due to a read error. The chain recombines TRBV5-6 with TRBJ2-6; D is tentatively TRBD1 or TRBD2 (5 bases each). The CDR3 is 15 residues long. In germline, CDR1 is SGHDT, CDR2 YYEEEE. The DNA for the CDR3 is TGTGCCAGCAGCTTAGGCGCTACCGGGGCCAACGTCCCGACTTTC. As protein: CASSLGATGANVPTF.

The V and J genes are TRBV30 and TRBJ2-7; D not certain. Germline CDR1 and CDR2: GTSNPN and SVGIG (reference sequence). V lost 1 base to trimming and J lost 2 bases, with 3 bases between them. The CDR3 is 11 residues long. The DNA of the CDR3 is TGTGCCTGGAGTGCCACCTACGAGCAGTACTTC. This sequence encodes CAWSATYEQYF. The entire variable domain, with the rest obtained from reference TRBV30 and TRBJ2-7, is as follows: SQTIHQWPATLVQPVGSPLSLECTVEGTSNPNLYWYRQAAGRGLQLLFYSVGIGQISSEVPQNLSASRPQDRQFILSSKKLLLSDSGFYLCAWSATYEQYFGPGTRLTVT.

CDR3 amino acids: CATSWMETQYF. The CDR3 region has the DNA TGTGCCACCAGTTGGATGGAGACCCAGTACTTC. The chain recombines TRBV24-1 with TRBJ2-5; unclear D gene. The CDR3 contains 11 residues. With 6 bases removed from V and 5 bases from J, the gap between germline ends came to 6 bases. Germline V gene lookup returns CDR1 KGHDR and CDR2 SFDVKD.